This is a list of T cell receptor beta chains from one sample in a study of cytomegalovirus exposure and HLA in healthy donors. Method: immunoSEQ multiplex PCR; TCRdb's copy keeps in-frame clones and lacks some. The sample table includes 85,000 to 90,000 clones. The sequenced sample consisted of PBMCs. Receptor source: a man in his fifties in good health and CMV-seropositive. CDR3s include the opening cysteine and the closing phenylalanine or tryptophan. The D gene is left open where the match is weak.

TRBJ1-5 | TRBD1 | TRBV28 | TGTGCCAGCAGTCCGGGACAGCTCAATCAGCCCCAGCATTTT | CASSPGQLNQPQHF
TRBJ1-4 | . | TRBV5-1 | TGCGCCAGCAGCTTTGGCGGGAATGAAAAACTGTTTTTT | CASSFGGNEKLFF
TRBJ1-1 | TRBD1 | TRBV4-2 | TGTGCCAGCAGCCAAGAAGACAGGGCCCAACCCAGGGGAGCTTTCTTT | CASSQEDRAQPRGAFF
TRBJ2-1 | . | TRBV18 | TGTGCCAGCTCACTGAGACTACCGACCACGATTGATGAGCAGTTCTTC | CASSLRLPTTIDEQFF
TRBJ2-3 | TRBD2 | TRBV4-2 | TGTGCCAGCAGTCCCCTAGCGGCGGATACGCAGTATTTT | CASSPLAADTQYF
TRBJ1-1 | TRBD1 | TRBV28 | TGTGCCAGCAGTTTTCCACAGGGGGGTTTTTCCGCAAAGAACACTGAAGCTTTCTTT | CASSFPQGGFSAKNTEAFF
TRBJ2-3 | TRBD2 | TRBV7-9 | TGTGCCAGCAGCCCAAGTAAGCTAGCGGGAGAGGTAAAGACAGATACGCAGTATTTT | CASSPSKLAGEVKTDTQYF
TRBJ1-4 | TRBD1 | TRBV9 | TGTGCCAGCAGCGTTGCTGGGGGACAGTATAGGGAAAAACTGTTTTTT | CASSVAGGQYREKLFF
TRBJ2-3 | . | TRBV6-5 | TGTGCCAGCAGTTACGACAGACCGAGCACAGATACGCAGTATTTT | CASSYDRPSTDTQYF
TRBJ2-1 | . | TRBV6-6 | TGTGCCAGCAGCCCCCTTAGAGGCGGCCTATACAATGAGCAGTTCTTC | CASSPLRGGLYNEQFF
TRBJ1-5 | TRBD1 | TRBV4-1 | TGCGCCAGCAGCCCCCAGGGACAGGTACTCAATCAGCCCCAGCATTTT | CASSPQGQVLNQPQHF
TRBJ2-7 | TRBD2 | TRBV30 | TGTGCCTGGAGGTTAGCGGGAGGCGAGCAGTACTTC | CAWRLAGGEQYF
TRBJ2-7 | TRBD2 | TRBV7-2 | TGTGCCAGCAGCGCTGGGACTAGCGGGAGCTCCTACGAGCAGTACTTC | CASSAGTSGSSYEQYF
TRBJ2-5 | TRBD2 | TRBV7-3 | TGTGCCAGCAGCTCCGGACTAGGGGTCGCGGAGACCCAGTACTTC | CASSSGLGVAETQYF
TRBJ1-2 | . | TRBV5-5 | TGTGCCAGCAGCGGCGGAGGGCGGAACTATGGCTACACCTTC | CASSGGGRNYGYTF
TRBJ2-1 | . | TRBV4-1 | TGCGCCAGCAGCCAAGCGGGAGTGGCTTCGTTCGTCCATGAGCAGTTCTTC | CASSQAGVASFVHEQFF
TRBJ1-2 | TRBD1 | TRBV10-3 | TGTGCCATCACCCGGACAGGGAGAGAAAGTGGCTACACCTTC | CAITRTGRESGYTF
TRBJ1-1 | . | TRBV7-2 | TGTGCCAGCAGCTTAATGGGTCAGGGCATCACTGAAGCTTTCTTT | CASSLMGQGITEAFF
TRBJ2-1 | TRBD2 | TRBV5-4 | TGTGCCAGCAGCATTGGGGTTAGCGGGAGGGCCAGGTACAATGAGCAGTTCTTC | CASSIGVSGRARYNEQFF
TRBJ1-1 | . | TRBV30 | TGTGCCTGGATTGGGGGGAGGAACACTGAAGCTTTCTTT | CAWIGGRNTEAFF
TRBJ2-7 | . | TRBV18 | TGTGCCAGCTCTTCCGGCGGTTCCTCCTACGAGCAGTACTTC | CASSSGGSSYEQYF
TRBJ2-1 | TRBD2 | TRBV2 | TGTGCCAGCAGGGCGACTAGCGGGAGGGGATACAATGAGCAGTTCTTC | CASRATSGRGYNEQFF
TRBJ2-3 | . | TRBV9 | TGTGCCAGCAGCGTCGGAGGCCCAGATACGCAGTATTTT | CASSVGGPDTQYF
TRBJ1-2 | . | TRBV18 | TGTGCCAGCTCACCCCCGACCCCAGGGGCTGGCTACACCTTC | CASSPPTPGAGYTF
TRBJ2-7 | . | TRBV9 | TGTGCCAGCAGCGTCGACAGAGATTCCTACGAGCAGTACTTC | CASSVDRDSYEQYF
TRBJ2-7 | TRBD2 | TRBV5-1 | TGCGCCAGCAGCTGGGGGGGAGGAGTGGCCGAGCAGTACTTC | CASSWGGGVAEQYF
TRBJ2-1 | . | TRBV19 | TGTGCCAGTAGTAAGGAGGTCGGTGAGCAGTTCTTC | CASSKEVGEQFF
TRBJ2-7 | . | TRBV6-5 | TGTGCCACCCAGACAGACCCTTCCTACGAGCAGTACTTC | CATQTDPSYEQYF
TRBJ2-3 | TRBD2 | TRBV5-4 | TGTGCCAGCAGCCTGGGACTAGCGGGAGAGGGCGCAGATACGCAGTATTTT | CASSLGLAGEGADTQYF
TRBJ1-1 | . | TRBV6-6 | TGTGCCAGCAACCCCCCGGAGGCCCTATTTACAGCTTTCTTT | CASNPPEALFTAFF
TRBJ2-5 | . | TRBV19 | TGTGCCAGTAGTAAAGGGGGTTCCCAAGAGACCCAGTACTTC | CASSKGGSQETQYF
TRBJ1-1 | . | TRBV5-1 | TGCGCCAGCAGCTTCCCGGACAGCACTGAAGCTTTCTTT | CASSFPDSTEAFF
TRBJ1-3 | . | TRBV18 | TGTGCCAGCTCACCACCCAACAGCAGGGGAAACACCATATATTTT | CASSPPNSRGNTIYF
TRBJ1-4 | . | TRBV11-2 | TGTGCCAGCAGCTTAGTTGTACAGACGAATGAAAAACTGTTTTTT | CASSLVVQTNEKLFF
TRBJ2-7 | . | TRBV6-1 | TGTGCCAGCAGTGAAGCGGGAGGAACAAGCGAGCAGTACTTC | CASSEAGGTSEQYF
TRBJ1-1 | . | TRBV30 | TGTGCCTGGAGTGCGAACGGGGGGACTGAAGCTTTCTTT | CAWSANGGTEAFF
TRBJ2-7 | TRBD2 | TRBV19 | TGTGCCAGTAGTATGGGACTAGCGGGAGGGCCCTACGAGCAGTACTTC | CASSMGLAGGPYEQYF
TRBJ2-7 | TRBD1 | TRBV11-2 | TGTGCCAGCAGCCATACGACAGGGGGGGTGGAGCAGTACTTC | CASSHTTGGVEQYF
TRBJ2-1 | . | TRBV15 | TGTGCCACCAGCGGGCTCACCAGCTCCTACAATGAGCAGTTCTTC | CATSGLTSSYNEQFF
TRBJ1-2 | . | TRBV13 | TGTGCCAGCAGCTTAGGCCCGGGGATTGCGGTTGGCTACACCTTC | CASSLGPGIAVGYTF
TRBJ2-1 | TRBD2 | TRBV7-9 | TGTGCCAGCAGCCTAGCGGGAGTCTCCTACAATGAGCAGTTCTTC | CASSLAGVSYNEQFF
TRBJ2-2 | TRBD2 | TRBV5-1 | TGCGCCAGCACCCTACCAATAGCGGGAGGGAACACCGGGGAGCTGTTTTTT | CASTLPIAGGNTGELFF
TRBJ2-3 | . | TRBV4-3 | TGCGCCAGCAGCCAAGTAGTCTTCAGCACAGATACGCAGTATTTT | CASSQVVFSTDTQYF
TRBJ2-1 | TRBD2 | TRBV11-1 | TGTGCCAGCAGCTTCGCCGGGACTAGCCTCGGGGAGCAGTTCTTC | CASSFAGTSLGEQFF
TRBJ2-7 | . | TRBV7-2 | TGTGCCAGCAGCCCGTCTCTCCTAGCGACCTACGAGCAGTACTTC | CASSPSLLATYEQYF
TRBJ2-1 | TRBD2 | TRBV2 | TGTGCCAGCACACCGATGACTAGCGGTGCGGGTTATGAGCAGTTCTTC | CASTPMTSGAGYEQFF
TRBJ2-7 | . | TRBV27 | TGTGCCAGCAGCCTCAGGGGGGAGAGCAGGGAGCAGTACTTC | CASSLRGESREQYF
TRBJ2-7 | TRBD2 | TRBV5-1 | TGCGCCAGCAGCTCACAAACTAGCGGGGCCTCCTACGAGCAGTACTTC | CASSSQTSGASYEQYF
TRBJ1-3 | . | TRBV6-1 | TGTGCCACGGGAGGCATCTCTGGAAACACCATATATTTT | CATGGISGNTIYF
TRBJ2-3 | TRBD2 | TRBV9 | TGTGCCAGCAGCGTAGGACTAGCGGGAGGTGGGGGCACAGATACGCAGTATTTT | CASSVGLAGGGGTDTQYF
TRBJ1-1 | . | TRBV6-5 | TGTGCCAGCAGTTACTCGTCGACAGGACCTAACACTGAAGCTTTCTTT | CASSYSSTGPNTEAFF
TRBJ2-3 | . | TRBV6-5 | TGTGCCAGCAGTTTTCGACATTCTAGCACAGATACGCAGTATTTT | CASSFRHSSTDTQYF
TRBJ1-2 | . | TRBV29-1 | TGCAGCGTTGGCAGCGGAAACAACTATGGCTACACCTTC | CSVGSGNNYGYTF
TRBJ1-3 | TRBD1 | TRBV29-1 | TGCAGCGCCGGGACAGGGATCTCTGGAAACACCATATATTTT | CSAGTGISGNTIYF